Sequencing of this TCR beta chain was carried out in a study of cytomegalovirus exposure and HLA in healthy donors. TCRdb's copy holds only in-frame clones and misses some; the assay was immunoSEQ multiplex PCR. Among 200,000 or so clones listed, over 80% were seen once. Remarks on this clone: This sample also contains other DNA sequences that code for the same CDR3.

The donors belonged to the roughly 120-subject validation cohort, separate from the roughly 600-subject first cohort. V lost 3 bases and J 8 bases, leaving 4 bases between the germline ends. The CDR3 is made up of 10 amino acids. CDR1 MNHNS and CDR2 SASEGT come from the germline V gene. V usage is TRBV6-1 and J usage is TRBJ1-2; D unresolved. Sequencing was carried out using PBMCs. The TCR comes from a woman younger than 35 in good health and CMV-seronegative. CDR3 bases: TGTGCCAGCAGTGAGTGGGGCTACACCTTC. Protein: CASSEWGYTF.